This T cell receptor (beta chain) appears in the sequencing data of a study of regulatory T cells in long-lasting Graves disease listed by TCRdb under 2021. Study-wide context: Patients with newly diagnosed Graves' disease had been on antithyroid drugs for under 3 months. Patients with persistent Graves' disease were compared with patients with newly diagnosed Graves' disease using TCR sequencing and RNA sequencing of peripheral blood. The study took place in China and was registered as a clinical trial. A total of about 35 samples underwent TCR sequencing: about 13 from persistent and 20 from newly diagnosed Graves' disease patients.

Remarks on this clonotype: Its antigen is currently not known. No much larger clone exists at a distance of one base, and base qualities are not known.

The CDR3 covers 13 residues, taking in both the cysteine and the phenylalanine. The sequence is cut down to CDR3 DNA, 39 bases in frame from base 1. Between the V and J ends, shortened by 5 bases and 4 bases respectively, the junction contains 9 bases. CDR1 and CDR2 were assigned from the germline V gene as SGHRS and YFSETQ. The full study reports these points: Because the primary lesion, thyroid tissue, could not be accessed, the study looked at peripheral blood alone. The authors acknowledged the small sample size as a limitation that may reduce accuracy. Persistent disease showed preferential use of TRBV28, TRBJ1-2 and TRBJ2-5, whereas newly diagnosed disease favored TRBV20-1 and TRBJ2-1. Persistent Graves' disease patients showed lower TCR Shannon entropy and fewer highly expanded clones than newly diagnosed patients, suggesting clonal expansion. Only the TCR beta chain was sequenced and analyzed. More public clonotypes were shared among persistent patients (roughly 2,700) than among newly diagnosed patients (966).

According to the study, the label for this sample's time point signals: newly diagnosed GD, antithyroid drugs for less than 3 months. For both TCR sequencing and RNA sequencing, RNA was extracted from PBMCs using TRIzol. Graves' disease was diagnosed according to American Thyroid Association guidelines. Recruitment of patients was carried out at an endocrinology department in Xi'an, China. From each patient, about 8.9 milliliters of peripheral blood was collected into an EDTA anticoagulant tube. Ficoll Paque Plus density gradient separation was used to isolate PBMCs, and no further T cell sorting was done. An Agilent 2100 Bioanalyzer and agarose gel were used to check RNA quality, while a NanoDrop 2000 measured RNA concentration. Library preparation was by multiplex PCR. Sequencer: Illumina HiSeq 4000. TCR beta libraries were built with iRepertoire HTBI primers and Arm-PCR amplification of CDR3 regions. Before sequencing, the PCR products went through gel purification. In the source study's methods: A total of some 65 TRBV and some 15 TRBJ segments were identified across samples and were used for gene usage analysis of CDR3 amino acid clonotypes. Filtered high-quality paired reads were merged into contigs using COPE and FqMerger. BLAST was used to align contigs to IMGT TRBV, TRBD and TRBJ reference genes, and CDR3 was defined according to IMGT. Clonotypes above 0.1% frequency were classified as highly expanded clones. Shannon entropy was used to measure repertoire diversity, and the Gini coefficient was used to measure V-J evenness. A clonotype was considered public if more than one individual shared it. The public reads were reprocessed in TCRdb via fastp at Q25 and MiXCR, keeping in-frame beta chains. When rows share a CDR3 protein, they turn into one entry using the most common DNA and genes. TCRdb's processing, not the authors' own work, is the source of the V and J calls. The sample includes about 440,000 distinct CDR3 sequences, with 15% observed a single time. The top ten hold roughly 17% of the sample.

The data were also submitted as part of a second study, on T cells in Graves' hyperthyroidism and ophthalmopathy. As noted in the second study: A patient counted as having stable Graves' hyperthyroidism if no progression to ophthalmopathy occurred over 18 months of follow-up. Hyperthyroidism patients were newly diagnosed, had a disease duration of under 2 months, and were aged 18 to 65 years. Any patient with an uncontrolled infection, another autoimmune disease, pregnancy or lactation was excluded. Clinical symptoms, serum thyroxine and TRAb, thyroid ultrasound, and orbital computed tomography formed the basis for the diagnoses. A first-round RT-PCR of the TCR CDR3 used the HTBI primer set with the Qiagen OneStep RT-PCR kit. Most expanded thyroid clonotypes (frequency above 0.001) were also found in blood, which suggests that blood repertoires may mirror thyroid immune responses. In cross-validation, a model built on a 13 V-J signature told ophthalmopathy apart from stable hyperthyroidism with roughly 87% sensitivity and about 81% specificity, and in testing the same model reached 80%/75%. In validation, the model predicted progression to ophthalmopathy with 65% to 71% sensitivity and approximately 74% specificity, a median of approximately 6.7 months before onset. To identify distinguishing TCR V-J signatures, a discovery cohort of 95 to 100 patients was used, comprising some 43 with Graves' ophthalmopathy and around 57 with stable Graves' hyperthyroidism. An independent validation cohort of around 19 hyperthyroidism patients and some 15 patients who later progressed to ophthalmopathy tested prospective prediction of ophthalmopathy. The approximately 100 discovery patients were divided at random into training and test sets in a 7:3 ratio. Thyroid tissue and blood T-cell repertoires from six Graves' hyperthyroidism patients were also compared in the study. After blood sampling, hyperthyroidism patients were treated with methimazole at a starting dose of 30 mg daily, and ophthalmopathy patients were treated with high-dose intravenous methylprednisolone. Libraries were constructed in a second round of multiplex PCR, after which size selection and purification were performed. Paired-end sequencing of the libraries was performed with 100 bp reads on an Illumina HiSeq2000. SOAPnuke was used to process the raw data, with reads discarded if the reads contained adapters or uncalled bases, had a mean Phred below 15, or lacked an exact constant-primer or identifier match. COPE v1.2.5 was used to merge the high-quality paired reads, and each unique nucleotide sequence was defined as a clonotype. Clonotypes were aligned to IMGT TRBV, TRBD and TRBJ reference segments using MiTCR v1.1. The analysis included only V-J combinations with a frequency above 0.0001, which together covered approximately 99% of the repertoires. A TCS score was defined as the ratio between F50 (clonal expansion) and ExV (chaos), using BLOSUM62-based TCRdist between CDR3 peptides within each V-J. Welch's t-statistics and random forest reduced approximately 520 V-J features to fewer than 15, which were used in a naive Bayes classifier (R e1071). Sample size was not statistically predetermined, and blinding of investigators to group allocation was not performed. According to the paper, TCR Vbeta CDR3 sequencing was carried out on 135 peripheral blood samples, which came from 40 to 45 ophthalmopathy, around 74 hyperthyroidism and roughly 17 progressor patients.

The input for sequencing was peripheral blood mononuclear cells (PBMCs), taken at new diagnosis, from a patient treated with antithyroid drugs. This sequence originates from a woman under 40 with Graves disease. Donor details come from another sample of the same person, matched by shared clones. The chain was built from TRBV5-1 and TRBJ2-2; the D call is tentative, TRBD1 or TRBD2, as each matches 5 bases. The CDR3 in this case is CASRTGPTGELFF. The nucleotides read TGCGCCAGCAGAACGGGGCCCACCGGGGAGCTGTTTTTT. The CDR3 plus the reference TRBV5-1 and TRBJ2-2 genes for the other parts give the full variable domain: KAGVTQTPRYLIKTRGQQVTLSCSPISGHRSVSWYQQTPGQGLQFLFEYFSETQRNKGNFPGRFSGRQFSNSRSEMNVSTLELGDSALYLCASRTGPTGELFFGEGSRLTVL.